The rows below give T cell receptor beta chains drawn from one sample of a study of Ad26.COV2.S vaccination and SARS-CoV-2 variants. Data came from immunoSEQ multiplex PCR; TCRdb stores just in-frame clones and leaves some out. The profile shows a few hundred thousand clones, around nine tenths of them singletons. The material was peripheral blood, obtained in a trial of Ad26.COV2.S vaccine versus placebo. The origin of the receptors is a person aged 18-60 years who received the Ad26.COV2.S COVID-19 vaccine or a placebo. The CDR3 runs from the conserved cysteine through the conserved F or W. Each record gives: clone size, D gene, J gene, CDR3 length, V gene, CDR3 DNA, CDR3 protein. A D gene is named only where the DNA matches it firmly. Size is omitted from some rows. Given values are once, few, many or a class for expanded clones.

abundance: -; d_gene: TRBD1; j_gene: TRBJ2-7; len: 15; v_gene: TRBV5-1; CDR3nt: TGCGCCAGCAGCCGTTCCACAGGGGGTATGGACGAGCAGTACTTC; CDR3aa: CASSRSTGGMDEQYF
abundance: -; d_gene: -; j_gene: TRBJ1-4; len: 11; v_gene: TRBV10-3; CDR3nt: TGTGCCATCAGTGAGAACGAAAAACTGTTTTTT; CDR3aa: CAISENEKLFF
abundance: -; d_gene: TRBD2; j_gene: TRBJ2-3; len: 15; v_gene: TRBV27; CDR3nt: TGTGCCAGCAGTTTTGCGGGAGGGCCTGCAGATACGCAGTATTTT; CDR3aa: CASSFAGGPADTQYF
abundance: -; d_gene: TRBD1; j_gene: TRBJ1-5; len: 14; v_gene: TRBV19; CDR3nt: TGTGCCAGTAGTATCGGACAGGGCCCCCAGCCCCAGCATTTT; CDR3aa: CASSIGQGPQPQHF
abundance: -; d_gene: TRBD1; j_gene: TRBJ2-5; len: 17; v_gene: TRBV7-2; CDR3nt: TGTGCCAGCAGCTTAGCGAGTCCCGGGACAGGGGGAGAGACCCAGTACTTC; CDR3aa: CASSLASPGTGGETQYF
abundance: -; d_gene: -; j_gene: TRBJ2-1; len: 12; v_gene: TRBV2; CDR3nt: TGTGCCAGCAGTTATACTGACAATGAGCAGTTCTTC; CDR3aa: CASSYTDNEQFF
abundance: -; d_gene: -; j_gene: TRBJ2-2; len: 12; v_gene: TRBV19; CDR3nt: TGTGCCAGTAGTATAGGCCCCGGGGAGCTGTTTTTT; CDR3aa: CASSIGPGELFF
abundance: few; d_gene: -; j_gene: TRBJ1-4; len: 14; v_gene: TRBV2; CDR3nt: TGTGCCAGCAGTGAAGGAGCAGGAGTGGAAAAACTGTTTTTT; CDR3aa: CASSEGAGVEKLFF
abundance: -; d_gene: TRBD1; j_gene: TRBJ1-2; len: 16; v_gene: TRBV28; CDR3nt: TGTGCCAGCAGTTACGGGGGAATAGAGGGGGCGGGTGGCTACACCTTC; CDR3aa: CASSYGGIEGAGGYTF
abundance: -; d_gene: -; j_gene: TRBJ1-6; len: 15; v_gene: TRBV18; CDR3nt: TGTGCCAGCTCTCGTGGGAGCTCCTATAATTCACCCCTCCACTTT; CDR3aa: CASSRGSSYNSPLHF
abundance: -; d_gene: -; j_gene: TRBJ2-5; len: 10; v_gene: TRBV28; CDR3nt: TGTGCCGCCTCTCAAGAGACCCAGTACTTC; CDR3aa: CAASQETQYF
abundance: -; d_gene: TRBD1; j_gene: TRBJ2-7; len: 14; v_gene: TRBV9; CDR3nt: TGTGCCAGCAGCCCGACGGACAGGGCCTACGAGCAGTACTTC; CDR3aa: CASSPTDRAYEQYF
abundance: -; d_gene: TRBD2; j_gene: TRBJ2-2; len: 14; v_gene: TRBV11-3; CDR3nt: TGTGCCAGCAGCTTAGGCGGGAGAACCGGGGAGCTGTTTTTT; CDR3aa: CASSLGGRTGELFF
abundance: -; d_gene: -; j_gene: TRBJ1-1; len: 13; v_gene: TRBV29-1; CDR3nt: TGCAGCGTTGCGAAGACAGAGAACACTGAAGCTTTCTTT; CDR3aa: CSVAKTENTEAFF
abundance: once; d_gene: -; j_gene: TRBJ2-7; len: 11; v_gene: TRBV12-3/TRBV12-4; CDR3nt: TGTGCCAGCAGGGGTATCTACGAGCAGTACTTC; CDR3aa: CASRGIYEQYF
abundance: -; d_gene: -; j_gene: TRBJ2-2; len: 15; v_gene: TRBV9; CDR3nt: TGTGCCAGCAGCGAAGTCCCGGGCGGCACCGGGGAGCTGTTTTTT; CDR3aa: CASSEVPGGTGELFF
abundance: -; d_gene: -; j_gene: TRBJ1-1; len: 14; v_gene: TRBV7-9; CDR3nt: TGTGCCAGCAGCTTAGACAGGGAGAACACTGAAGCTTTCTTT; CDR3aa: CASSLDRENTEAFF
abundance: once; d_gene: -; j_gene: TRBJ2-7; len: 13; v_gene: TRBV3-1/TRBV3-2; CDR3nt: TGTGCCAGCAGCCAGTCAACAGGGTACGAGCAGTACTTC; CDR3aa: CASSQSTGYEQYF
abundance: -; d_gene: TRBD2; j_gene: TRBJ2-2; len: 16; v_gene: TRBV11-3; CDR3nt: TGTGCCAGCAGCTTAGCGCTAGCGGGAGCATCCGGGGAGCTGTTTTTT; CDR3aa: CASSLALAGASGELFF
abundance: -; d_gene: -; j_gene: TRBJ1-3; len: 15; v_gene: TRBV9; CDR3nt: TGTGCCAGCAGCGTAGATGCCGGGGCTGGAAACACCATATATTTT; CDR3aa: CASSVDAGAGNTIYF
abundance: -; d_gene: -; j_gene: TRBJ1-1; len: 15; v_gene: TRBV19; CDR3nt: TGTGCCAGTAGTATAGCGTACCAGGGAAACACTGAAGCTTTCTTT; CDR3aa: CASSIAYQGNTEAFF
abundance: few; d_gene: -; j_gene: TRBJ2-2; len: 14; v_gene: TRBV6-5; CDR3nt: TGTGCCAGCAGTTACTCGATGGGATCCGGGGAGCTGTTTTTT; CDR3aa: CASSYSMGSGELFF
abundance: -; d_gene: TRBD2; j_gene: TRBJ2-1; len: 15; v_gene: TRBV3-1/TRBV3-2; CDR3nt: TGTGCCAGCAGCTATAGCGGGAGGACTTACAATGAGCAGTTCTTC; CDR3aa: CASSYSGRTYNEQFF
abundance: -; d_gene: TRBD2; j_gene: TRBJ2-2; len: 16; v_gene: TRBV7-8; CDR3nt: TGTGCCAGCAGCCCCCCGACTAGCGAGCACACCGGGGAGCTGTTTTTT; CDR3aa: CASSPPTSEHTGELFF
abundance: -; d_gene: TRBD2; j_gene: TRBJ2-1; len: 15; v_gene: TRBV24-1; CDR3nt: TGTGCCACCAGTGTCGCGCTAGCGGGACACAATGAGCAGTTCTTC; CDR3aa: CATSVALAGHNEQFF
abundance: -; d_gene: -; j_gene: TRBJ2-7; len: 13; v_gene: TRBV5-6; CDR3nt: TGTGCCAGCAGCCTCCCGGGCCTCCGGGAGCAGTACTTC; CDR3aa: CASSLPGLREQYF